The following is a T cell receptor beta chain sequence with its context. There is no known antigen for this receptor. No quality values exist for individual bases; no much larger clone is one base distant. The germline V gene (reference sequence) yields LGHDT for CDR1 and YNNKEL for CDR2. There are 15 amino acids in the CDR3, from cysteine to phenylalanine inclusive. Only CDR3 DNA is held: 45 bases, read in frame from base 1. The V end loses 1 base and the J end loses 3 bases, and a stretch of 12 bases separates them. This record comes from a study of blood T cell repertoires in COVID-19 (TCRdb year 2020). Study-wide context: Collaborator samples came from the United States, Italy and Spain and covered acute and convalescent phases of COVID-19. The material from the prospective study consisted of cDNA or gDNA derived from T cells, B-cell-depleted T cells, or PBMCs. Subjects who had been exposed to COVID-19, were actively infected with it, or had recovered from it provided the deeply sampled blood TCRbeta repertoires that made up the dataset. A freely available public database, intended as a resource for researchers studying the immune response to SARS-CoV-2, is where the repertoires were released. The samples were drawn from the first 160 participants of the ongoing ImmuneRACE study and from 950 to 1,500 subjects provided by 6 global collaborators. A de-identified subject ID, COVID-19 status, age in years and sex were almost always included in the sample metadata. Where available, HLA class I and class II types were obtained from metadata supplied by the sample provider rather than from assay-based typing. Results and caveats for the whole study, not just this receptor: How much clinical and demographic metadata was included differed by source and by participant, and the metadata was provided uncurated.

The immunoSEQ Assay, a bias-controlled multiplex PCR, was used to amplify TCRbeta CDR3 regions from genomic DNA. On the study's bioinformatics: The number of nucleated cells in each sample was estimated by amplification of reference gene primers within the assay. To quantify the absolute abundance of each unique TCRbeta CDR3 rearrangement, sequence reads were collapsed and filtered. For each sample, productive Simpson clonality was calculated by taking the square root of Simpson's diversity index across productive rearrangements. TCRdb stores this immuneACCESS table with in-frame sequences only. Part of the clones is absent; in the studies checked, under half of the shortfall reflects unresolved V genes, and no reason is known for the rest. The V and J calls and clone size come from that table; D and trimming were worked out from the DNA. The sample data list 75,000 or so clones, and 82% of these were observed just once. The ten largest make up under 45% of the sample.

Whole blood was collected in K2EDTA tubes by collaborating institutions according to the institutions' own protocols. For TCRbeta analysis, collaborators shipped samples in one of three forms: frozen whole blood, isolated PBMCs, or DNA extracted from either of those sample types. The TCR comes from a woman in her 70s with acute or convalescent COVID-19. The sequence is built from TRBV3-1 (or the pseudogene TRBV3-2) and TRBJ1-2, with no confidently assigned D gene. The sequenced sample consisted of peripheral blood. The CDR3 in this case is CASSQGVEADYGYTF. The bases read TGTGCCAGCAGCCAAGGGGTAGAAGCGGACTATGGCTACACCTTC.